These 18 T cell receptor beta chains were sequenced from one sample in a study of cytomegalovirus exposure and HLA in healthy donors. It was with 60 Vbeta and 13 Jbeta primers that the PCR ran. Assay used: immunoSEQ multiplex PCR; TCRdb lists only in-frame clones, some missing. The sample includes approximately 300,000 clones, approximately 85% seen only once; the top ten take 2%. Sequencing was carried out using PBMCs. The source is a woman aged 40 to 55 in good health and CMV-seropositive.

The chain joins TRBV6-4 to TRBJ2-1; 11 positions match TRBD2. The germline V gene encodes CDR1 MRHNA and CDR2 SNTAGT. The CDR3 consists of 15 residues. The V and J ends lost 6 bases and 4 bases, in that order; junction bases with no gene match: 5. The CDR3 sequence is CASSRTSGSYNEQFF. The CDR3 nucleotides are TGTGCCAGCAGCCGTACTAGCGGGAGTTACAATGAGCAGTTCTTC.

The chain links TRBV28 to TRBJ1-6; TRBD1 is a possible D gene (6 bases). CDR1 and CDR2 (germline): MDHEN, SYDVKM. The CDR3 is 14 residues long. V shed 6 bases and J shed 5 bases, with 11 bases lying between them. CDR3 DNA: TGTGCCAGCAGCTACAGGGTTCATAATTCACCCCTCCACTTT. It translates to CASSYRVHNSPLHF.

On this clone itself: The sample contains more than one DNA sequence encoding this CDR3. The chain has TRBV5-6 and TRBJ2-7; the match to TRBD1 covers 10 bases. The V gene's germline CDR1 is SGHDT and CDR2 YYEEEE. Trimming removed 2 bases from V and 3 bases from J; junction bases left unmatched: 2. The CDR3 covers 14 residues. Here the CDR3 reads CASSLGTGVYEQYF. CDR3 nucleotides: TGTGCCAGCAGCTTAGGGACAGGGGTCTACGAGCAGTACTTC. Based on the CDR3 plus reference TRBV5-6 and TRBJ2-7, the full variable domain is DAGVTQSPTHLIKTRGQQVTLRCSPKSGHDTVSWYQQALGQGPQFIFQYYEEEERQRGNFPDRFSGHQFPNYSSELNVNALLLGDSALYLCASSLGTGVYEQYFGPGTRLTVT.

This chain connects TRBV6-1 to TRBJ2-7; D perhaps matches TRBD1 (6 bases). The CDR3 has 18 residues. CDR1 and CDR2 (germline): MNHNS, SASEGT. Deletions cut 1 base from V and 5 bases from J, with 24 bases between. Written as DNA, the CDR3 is TGTGCCAGCAGTGAAGAAAGGTTTTTTGGGGGCGGGTTCGACGAGCAGTACTTC. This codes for CASSEERFFGGGFDEQYF.

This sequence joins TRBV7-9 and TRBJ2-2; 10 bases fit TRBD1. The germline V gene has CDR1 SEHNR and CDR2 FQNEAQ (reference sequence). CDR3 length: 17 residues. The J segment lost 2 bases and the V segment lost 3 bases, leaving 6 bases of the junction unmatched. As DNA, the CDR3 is TGTGCCAGCAGCTTGCCCGGGACAGGGGAAAACACCGGGGAGCTGTTTTTT. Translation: CASSLPGTGENTGELFF.

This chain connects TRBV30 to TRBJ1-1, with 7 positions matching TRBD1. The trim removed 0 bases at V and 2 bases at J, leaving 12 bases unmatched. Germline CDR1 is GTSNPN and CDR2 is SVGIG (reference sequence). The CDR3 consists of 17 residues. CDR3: CAWSVSRTGGLNTEAFF. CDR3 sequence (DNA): TGTGCCTGGAGTGTATCCCGGACAGGTGGGCTTAACACTGAAGCTTTCTTT.

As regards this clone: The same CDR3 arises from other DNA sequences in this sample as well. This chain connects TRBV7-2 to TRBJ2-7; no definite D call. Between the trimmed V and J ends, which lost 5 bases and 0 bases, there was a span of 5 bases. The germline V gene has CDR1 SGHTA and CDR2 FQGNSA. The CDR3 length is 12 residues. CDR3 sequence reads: CASSLNSYEQYF. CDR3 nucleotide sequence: TGTGCCAGCAGCCTAAACTCCTACGAGCAGTACTTC.

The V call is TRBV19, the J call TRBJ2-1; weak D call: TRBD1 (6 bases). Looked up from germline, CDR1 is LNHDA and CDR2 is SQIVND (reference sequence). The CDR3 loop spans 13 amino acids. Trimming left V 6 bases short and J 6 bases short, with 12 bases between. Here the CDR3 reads CASSPDRGNEQFF. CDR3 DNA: TGTGCCAGTAGCCCGGACAGAGGCAATGAGCAGTTCTTC. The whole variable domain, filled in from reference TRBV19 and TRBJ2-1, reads DGGITQSPKYLFRKEGQNVTLSCEQNLNHDAMYWYRQDPGQGLRLIYYSQIVNDFQKGDIAEGYSVSREKKESFPLTVTSAQKNPTAFYLCASSPDRGNEQFFGPGTRLTVL.

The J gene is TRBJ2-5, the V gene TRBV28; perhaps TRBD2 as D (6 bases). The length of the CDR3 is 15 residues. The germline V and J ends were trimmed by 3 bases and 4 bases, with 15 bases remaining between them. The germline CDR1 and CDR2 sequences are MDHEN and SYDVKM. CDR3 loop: CASSLPGLQSETQYF. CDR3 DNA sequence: TGTGCCAGCAGTTTGCCGGGACTCCAGTCAGAGACCCAGTACTTC.

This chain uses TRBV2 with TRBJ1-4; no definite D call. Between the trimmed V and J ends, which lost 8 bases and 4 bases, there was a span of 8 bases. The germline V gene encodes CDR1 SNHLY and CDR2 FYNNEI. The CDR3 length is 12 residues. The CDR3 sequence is CASRVSNEKLFF. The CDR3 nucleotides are TGTGCCAGCCGGGTCAGTAATGAAAAACTGTTTTTT.

Here the CDR3 reads CASRVPGLEFGEQYF. The CDR3 nucleotides read TGTGCCAGCAGGGTTCCGGGACTAGAGTTTGGCGAGCAGTACTTC. J is TRBJ2-7 and V is TRBV7-2; 8 positions agree with TRBD2. Germline V gene data show CDR1 as SGHTA and CDR2 as FQGNSA. CDR3 length equals 15 residues. J lost 6 bases, V lost 6 bases, and 13 bases had no gene match.

The CDR3 DNA reads as TGTGCCAGCAGTGAAATATTCGGACAGGGCGGCAATCAGCCCCAGCATTTT. It yields the protein CASSEIFGQGGNQPQHF. The chain combines TRBV6-1 with TRBJ1-5, with 8 bases that match TRBD1. CDR1 MNHNS and CDR2 SASEGT come from the germline V gene. V trimming: 2 bases; J trimming: 2 bases; junction bases outside the gene matches: 8. CDR3 length equals 17 residues.

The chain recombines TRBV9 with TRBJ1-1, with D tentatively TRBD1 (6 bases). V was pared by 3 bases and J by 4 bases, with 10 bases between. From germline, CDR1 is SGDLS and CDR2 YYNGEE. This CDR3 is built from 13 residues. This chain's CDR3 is CASSGGGSTEAFF. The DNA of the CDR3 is TGTGCCAGCAGCGGAGGGGGTAGCACTGAAGCTTTCTTT.

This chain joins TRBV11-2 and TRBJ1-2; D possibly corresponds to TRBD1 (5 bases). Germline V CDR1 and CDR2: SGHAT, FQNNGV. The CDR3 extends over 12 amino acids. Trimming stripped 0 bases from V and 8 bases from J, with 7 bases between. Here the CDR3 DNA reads TGTGCCAGCAGCTTAGACCAGGGAGGCTACACCTTC. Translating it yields CASSLDQGGYTF.

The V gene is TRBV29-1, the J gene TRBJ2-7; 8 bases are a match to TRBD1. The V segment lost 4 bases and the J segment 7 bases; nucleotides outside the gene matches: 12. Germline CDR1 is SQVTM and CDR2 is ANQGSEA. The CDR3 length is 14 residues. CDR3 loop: CSVVTGTGTREQYF. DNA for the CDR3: TGCAGCGTTGTCACCGGGACAGGTACAAGGGAGCAGTACTTC.

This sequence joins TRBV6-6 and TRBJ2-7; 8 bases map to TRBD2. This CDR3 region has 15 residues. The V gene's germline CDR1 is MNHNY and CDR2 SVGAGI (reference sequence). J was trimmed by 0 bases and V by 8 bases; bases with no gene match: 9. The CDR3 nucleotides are TGTGCCAGCCGTTCTAGCGGGCAATCCTCCTACGAGCAGTACTTC. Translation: CASRSSGQSSYEQYF.

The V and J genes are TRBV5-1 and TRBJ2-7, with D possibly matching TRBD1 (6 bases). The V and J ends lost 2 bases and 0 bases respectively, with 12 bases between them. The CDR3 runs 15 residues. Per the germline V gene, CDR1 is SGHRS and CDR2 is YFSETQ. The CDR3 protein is CASSFLTGLSYEQYF. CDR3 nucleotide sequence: TGCGCCAGCAGCTTCTTGACAGGTCTCTCCTACGAGCAGTACTTC.

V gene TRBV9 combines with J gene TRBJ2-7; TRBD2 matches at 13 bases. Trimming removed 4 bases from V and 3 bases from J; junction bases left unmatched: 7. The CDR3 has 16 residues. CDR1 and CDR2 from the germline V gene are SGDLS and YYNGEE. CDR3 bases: TGTGCCAGCAGCCCCCGGACTAGCGGGAGTGTCTACGAGCAGTACTTC. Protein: CASSPRTSGSVYEQYF.